The rows below give T cell receptor beta chains drawn from one sample of a study of T-cell reconstitution after alpha-beta-depleted transplantation in children. From the PCR reads, TCRdb called clonotypes with MiXCR, one entry per CDR3 protein. This table holds about 260,000 distinct CDR3 sequences, 7.5% to 9.5% found once. Sequencing was performed on PBMCs, mostly from graft donor cells, taken 180 days after TCRalphabeta/CD19-depleted stem cell transplant. The source is a male patient younger than 18 who had a stem cell transplant for acute lymphoblastic leukemia, so the T cells may come from the graft donor. CDR3s include the opening cysteine and the closing phenylalanine or tryptophan. D genes are given only for firm matches. Where a row states a size, it is once, few, many or the class of an expanded clone; other rows omit it.

D: -; V: TRBV27; length: 16; size: many; J: TRBJ1-5; CDR3: CASRSKGWDSNQPQHF; DNA: TGTGCCAGCAGATCTAAGGGTTGGGATAGCAATCAGCCCCAGCATTTT
D: TRBD1; V: TRBV5-1; length: 14; size: many; J: TRBJ1-5; CDR3: CASSLAGGCQPQHF; DNA: TGCGCCAGCAGCTTGGCAGGGGGCTGTCAGCCCCAGCATTTT
D: -; V: TRBV15; length: 13; size: many; J: TRBJ1-1; CDR3: CATSRVQDSEAFF; DNA: TGTGCCACCAGCAGAGTACAGGACTCTGAAGCTTTCTTT
D: -; V: TRBV29-1; length: 13; size: many; J: TRBJ2-7; CDR3: CSAAGGTYYEQYF; DNA: TGCAGCGCCGCAGGGGGGACATACTACGAGCAGTACTTC
D: TRBD1; V: TRBV12-3/TRBV12-4; length: 15; size: many; J: TRBJ2-2; CDR3: CASSFRTGGPGELFF; DNA: TGTGCCAGCAGTTTTCGGACAGGGGGCCCCGGGGAGCTGTTTTTT
D: TRBD2; V: TRBV27; length: 15; size: -; J: TRBJ2-1; CDR3: CASSSSGQIYNEQFF; DNA: TGTGCCAGCAGTTCTAGCGGGCAGATTTACAATGAGCAGTTCTTC
D: TRBD2; V: TRBV7-8; length: 15; size: many; J: TRBJ2-3; CDR3: CASSSRLAAPDTQYF; DNA: TGTGCCAGCAGCTCCAGACTAGCGGCCCCGGATACGCAGTATTTT
D: -; V: TRBV5-1; length: 14; size: many; J: TRBJ1-4; CDR3: CASSLLGAREKLFF; DNA: TGCGCCAGCAGCTTGTTGGGGGCGCGGGAAAAACTGTTTTTT
D: -; V: TRBV21-1; length: 14; size: -; J: TRBJ2-7; CDR3: CASSIGEISYEQYF; DNA: TGTGCCAGCAGCATAGGGGAGATTTCGTACGAGCAGTACTTC
D: -; V: TRBV3-1; length: 15; size: many; J: TRBJ2-1; CDR3: CASSHVRGAYNEQFF; DNA: TGTGCCAGCAGCCACGTCCGTGGCGCTTACAATGAGCAGTTCTTC
D: TRBD1; V: TRBV7-9; length: 12; size: many; J: TRBJ1-1; CDR3: CASSRDSYEAFF; DNA: TGTGCCAGCAGCCGGGACAGCTATGAAGCTTTCTTT
D: -; V: TRBV28; length: 16; size: many; J: TRBJ1-1; CDR3: CASSPEGILMNTEAFF; DNA: TGTGCCAGCAGCCCCGAGGGCATCCTCATGAACACTGAAGCTTTCTTT
D: TRBD1; V: TRBV20-1; length: 14; size: many; J: TRBJ2-7; CDR3: CSARQTGESDEQYF; DNA: TGCAGTGCTAGACAGACAGGGGAGTCGGACGAGCAGTACTTC
D: TRBD1; V: TRBV20-1; length: 16; size: -; J: TRBJ1-2; CDR3: CSARDRQGGSWYGYTF; DNA: TGCAGTGCTAGAGATCGGCAGGGGGGAAGTTGGTATGGCTACACCTTC
D: -; V: TRBV5-7; length: 14; size: -; J: TRBJ1-1; CDR3: CARGPRPMNTEAFF; DNA: TGTGCCCGCGGCCCCAGGCCGATGAACACTGAAGCTTTCTTT
D: TRBD1; V: TRBV3-1; length: 15; size: many; J: TRBJ2-7; CDR3: CASSPWTGLSYEQYF; DNA: TGTGCCAGCAGCCCTTGGACAGGCCTCTCCTACGAGCAGTACTTC